The 19 T cell receptor beta chains listed next were all sequenced from one sample in a study of cytomegalovirus exposure and HLA in healthy donors. Researchers ran the PCR with 60 Vbeta and 13 Jbeta primers. Here immunoSEQ multiplex PCR was the method, and the copy in TCRdb shows in-frame clones only, minus some. The sample carries some 140,000 clones, roughly 77% recorded once. The sample consisted of PBMCs. The receptors here all came from a female donor in good health and CMV-seronegative.

V is TRBV18 and J is TRBJ2-7, with TRBD1 as a possible D gene (5 bases). The CDR3 loop spans 15 amino acids. V gave up 3 bases and J gave up 4 bases, with 16 bases separating them. Germline CDR1 and CDR2: KGHSH and LQKENI. The DNA for the CDR3 is TGTGCCAGCTCACCTATGACAGACTTTGGTTACGAGCAGTACTTC. It is translated as CASSPMTDFGYEQYF.

This clone was recorded only once. The chain uses TRBV6-5 and TRBJ2-1, with 9 bases fitting TRBD2. V shed 2 bases, J shed 2 bases, and the junction held 4 bases outside the gene matches. Germline loops: CDR1 MNHEY, CDR2 SVGAGI. The CDR3 consists of 16 residues. CDR3 residues: CASSYGAGGTYNEQFF. The CDR3 DNA follows: TGTGCCAGCAGTTACGGAGCGGGAGGCACCTACAATGAGCAGTTCTTC.

The V call is TRBV6-5, the J call TRBJ2-5; TRBD1 might be the D (6 bases). The J call is uncertain, as TRBJ2-7 better fits the DNA end. The germline V gene encodes CDR1 MNHEY and CDR2 SVGAGI. CDR3 size: 14 residues. The CDR3 region has the DNA TGTGCCAGCAGTCATCGGACAGTATCCTACGAGCAGTACTTC. It yields the protein CASSHRTVSYEQYF.

The genes are TRBV6-5 and TRBJ1-1; a possible D gene is TRBD1 (5 bases). This CDR3 contains 15 residues. V gave up 6 bases and J gave up 3 bases, with 17 bases separating them. Germline V lookup: CDR1 MNHEY, CDR2 SVGAGI. The CDR3 protein is CASRRDGGVHTEAFF. For the CDR3, the DNA is TGTGCCAGCAGGCGCGACGGGGGGGTCCACACTGAAGCTTTCTTT.

The rearrangement joins TRBV5-8 to TRBJ1-1; possible D gene TRBD1, 5 bases. This CDR3 spans 13 amino acids. V lost 2 bases and J 3 bases, leaving 8 bases between the germline ends. Germline assignment: CDR1 SGHTS and CDR2 YDEGEE. CDR3 loop: CASSLGAYTEAFF. DNA of the CDR3: TGTGCCAGCAGCTTAGGGGCCTACACTGAAGCTTTCTTT. The full variable domain, in which reference TRBV5-8 and TRBJ1-1 provide the parts outside the CDR3, is EAGVTQSPTHLIKTRGQQATLRCSPISGHTSVYWYQQALGLGLQFLLWYDEGEERNRGNFPPRFSGRQFPNYSSELNVNALELEDSALYLCASSLGAYTEAFFGQGTRLTVV.

This clone was recorded once. The chain links TRBV5-1 to TRBJ2-1; 14 bases map to TRBD2. Germline values: CDR1 SGHRS, CDR2 YFSETQ. The CDR3 loop spans 23 amino acids. With 4 bases clipped from V and 0 bases from J, the junction kept 21 bases outside the gene matches. The DNA of the CDR3 is TGCGCCAGCAGCGGAGCCGGGACTAGCGGGAGAGGGGGCCAGGGTTCCTCCTACAATGAGCAGTTCTTC. Encoded protein: CASSGAGTSGRGGQGSSYNEQFF. The full variable domain, with the rest looked up from reference TRBV5-1 and TRBJ2-1, is KAGVTQTPRYLIKTRGQQVTLSCSPISGHRSVSWYQQTPGQGLQFLFEYFSETQRNKGNFPGRFSGRQFSNSRSEMNVSTLELGDSALYLCASSGAGTSGRGGQGSSYNEQFFGPGTRLTVL.

The CDR3 nucleotides read TGTGCCAGCAGCCCCGGGACATCGGATGGCTACACCTTC. It codes for CASSPGTSDGYTF. The rearrangement uses TRBV5-6 and TRBJ1-2; D is possibly TRBD1 (6 bases). V was pared by 4 bases and J by 6 bases, with 13 bases between. The CDR3 has 13 amino acids. Germline values: CDR1 SGHDT, CDR2 YYEEEE.

The sample holds one count of this clone. The CDR3 loop reads CASSPGTEGTNEKLFF. The CDR3 nucleotides are TGTGCCAGCTCACCGGGGACAGAGGGAACTAATGAAAAACTGTTTTTT. The rearrangement joins TRBV18 to TRBJ1-4; 7 positions agree with TRBD1. The CDR3 length is 16 residues. The V gene's germline CDR1 is KGHSH and CDR2 LQKENI. The V segment lost 3 bases and the J segment 1 base; nucleotides outside the gene matches: 5. Complete variable domain (other parts from reference TRBV18 and TRBJ1-4): NAGVMQNPRHLVRRRGQEARLRCSPMKGHSHVYWYRQLPEEGLKFMVYLQKENIIDESGMPKERFSAEFPKEGPSILRIQQVVRGDSAAYFCASSPGTEGTNEKLFFGSGTQLSVL.

This clone was seen a few times. V and J are TRBV20-1 and TRBJ1-1; no clear D gene. Looked up from germline, CDR1 is DFQATT and CDR2 is SNEGSKA (reference sequence). Trimming stripped 1 base from V and 14 bases from J, with 14 bases between. This CDR3 is 11 amino acids long. Written as DNA, the CDR3 is TGCAGTGCTAGAGTCCAGGTAGAGTACTTCTTT. This gives the protein CSARVQVEYFF.

This clone was counted between two and nine times. V and J are TRBV2 and TRBJ1-2; D is undetermined. Germline V gene data show CDR1 as SNHLY and CDR2 as FYNNEI. V lost 7 bases to trimming and J lost 6 bases, with 15 bases between them. The length of the CDR3 is 13 residues. The CDR3 loop reads CASTGYGFHGYTF. CDR3 nucleotides: TGTGCCAGCACGGGTTATGGGTTCCATGGCTACACCTTC.

The rearrangement uses TRBV30 and TRBJ2-7; a weak D match, TRBD2 (6 bases). The length of the CDR3 is 13 residues. The germline V gene encodes CDR1 GTSNPN and CDR2 SVGIG (reference sequence). V shed 4 bases and J shed 4 bases, with 14 bases lying between them. The CDR3: CAWMRGSRYEQYF. In DNA form, the CDR3 reads TGTGCCTGGATGCGGGGATCCAGGTACGAGCAGTACTTC.

The V and J genes are TRBV7-2 and TRBJ2-1, with D tentatively TRBD2 (7 bases). V was clipped by 4 bases and J by 4 bases, with 14 bases between them. Germline CDR1 reads SGHTA; CDR2 reads FQGNSA. The CDR3 is made up of 15 amino acids. The CDR3 sequence is CASSSEGGPYNEQFF. The CDR3 region has the DNA TGTGCCAGCAGCTCTGAGGGGGGGCCATACAATGAGCAGTTCTTC. The variable domain in full, completed from reference TRBV7-2 and TRBJ2-1, reads GAGVSQSPSNKVTEKGKDVELRCDPISGHTALYWYRQSLGQGLEFLIYFQGNSAPDKSGLPSDRFSAERTGGSVSTLTIQRTQQEDSAVYLCASSSEGGPYNEQFFGPGTRLTVL.

This clone was seen a handful of times. The CDR3 is CASTPEPGYYEQYF. In DNA, the CDR3 is TGTGCCAGCACCCCCGAGCCAGGCTACTACGAGCAGTACTTC. This chain connects TRBV7-9 to TRBJ2-7; no firm D call. Germline V gives CDR1 SEHNR, CDR2 FQNEAQ (reference sequence). This CDR3 is 14 amino acids long. V was pared by 7 bases and J by 3 bases, with 16 bases between.

V is TRBV9 and J is TRBJ2-2, with 11 bases lining up with TRBD2. The CDR3 contains 17 residues. With V trimmed by 2 bases and J by 7 bases, 10 bases remained unmatched. Germline CDR1 is SGDLS and CDR2 is YYNGEE. The CDR3 bases are TGTGCCAGCAGCGTGACTAGCGGGGTCAAGAGGGGCGGGGAGCTGTTTTTT. It specifies CASSVTSGVKRGGELFF.

The chain carries TRBV29-1 and TRBJ2-3; 9 bases are shared with TRBD2. V lost 5 bases, J lost 2 bases, and 8 bases stayed unmatched. Germline-derived CDR1 and CDR2 are SQVTM and ANQGSEA. This CDR3 region has 15 residues. The CDR3 is CSVSGTSSLTDTQYF. CDR3 DNA sequence: TGCAGCGTTTCCGGGACTAGCAGCCTCACAGATACGCAGTATTTT.

V is TRBV5-6 and J is TRBJ2-3; a possible D gene is TRBD2 (6 bases). In germline, CDR1 is SGHDT, CDR2 YYEEEE. Deletions cut 0 bases from V and 6 bases from J, with 8 bases between. The CDR3 consists of 13 residues. The CDR3 coding sequence is TGTGCCAGCAGCTTGGCGAGCGGGGATACGCAGTATTTT. Its protein product is CASSLASGDTQYF.

The chain couples TRBV10-3 to TRBJ2-5; TRBD1 is a possible D gene (7 bases). The ends were cut back, 9 bases at V and 3 bases at J, with 14 bases in the middle. This CDR3 comprises 13 residues. Germline V gene data show CDR1 as ENHRY and CDR2 as SYGVKD. The CDR3 protein is CAINRGTEETQYF. DNA for the CDR3: TGTGCCATAAATCGCGGGACAGAAGAGACCCAGTACTTC.

This clone was seen just once. The chain combines TRBV7-9 with TRBJ2-2, with TRBD1 as a possible D gene (5 bases). Germline lookup yields CDR1 SEHNR and CDR2 FQNEAQ (reference sequence). The CDR3 covers 15 residues. Trimming left V 5 bases short and J 7 bases short, with 17 bases between. As DNA, the CDR3 is TGTGCCAGCAGCCGTGGCAAGGGGCGAGACGGGGAGCTGTTTTTT. This sequence encodes CASSRGKGRDGELFF.

This clone occurred once. The V gene is TRBV7-2, the J gene TRBJ2-5; D is perhaps TRBD1 (6 bases). V gave up 4 bases and J gave up 5 bases, with 17 bases separating them. CDR3 size: 15 residues. The germline V gene has CDR1 SGHTA and CDR2 FQGNSA. The CDR3 DNA reads as TGTGCCAGCAGCTCTTCAGGGGATGTTGGGGAGACCCAGTACTTC. This sequence encodes CASSSSGDVGETQYF.